Following are 22 T cell receptor beta chains from one sample sequenced in a study of blood T cells in healthy people across ages. Together with a sample-barcoded 5' primer, a J-beta primer mix was included in a second PCR lasting roughly 6 to 12 cycles. From the 5' RACE reads, TCRdb called clonotypes with MiXCR, one entry per CDR3 protein. The profile shows about 680,000 distinct CDR3 sequences, around half of them singletons. The material sequenced was blood. The receptors come from a woman aged 55-70 years in good health.

V gene TRBV20-1 combines with J gene TRBJ2-1; D call uncertain. Germline values: CDR1 DFQATT, CDR2 SNEGSKA (reference sequence). CDR3 length: 16 residues. Deletions cut 7 bases from V and 4 bases from J, with 23 bases between. CDR3 sequence reads: CSGERGWVGSYNEQFF. The CDR3 DNA sequence: TGCAGTGGAGAGAGAGGATGGGTGGGCTCTTACAATGAGCAGTTCTTC.

The table lists this clonotype with a few counts. The chain recombines TRBV25-1 with TRBJ2-7; no reliable D call. Germline CDR1 is MGHDK and CDR2 is SYGVNS. The CDR3 has 13 amino acids. V lost 7 bases to trimming and J lost 0 bases, with 10 bases between them. The CDR3 reads CASMGSNSYEQYF. CDR3 sequence (DNA): TGTGCCAGCATGGGTTCTAACTCCTACGAGCAGTACTTC.

The V gene is TRBV5-1, the J gene TRBJ1-2, with D possibly being TRBD1 (5 bases). From germline, CDR1 is SGHRS and CDR2 YFSETQ. The V end was cut by 6 bases, the J end by 3 bases, with 18 bases between. CDR3 length: 15 residues. CDR3 residues: CASTLGPGSDYGYTF. The CDR3, as DNA: TGCGCCAGCACCCTTGGGCCAGGGTCGGACTATGGCTACACCTTC.

Concerning this clonotype: Since a much larger clone is just one base distant, this may be a read error. The rearrangement joins TRBV7-3 to TRBJ1-2; D uncertain. The CDR3 sequence is 15 residues long. Germline V lookup: CDR1 SGHTA, CDR2 FQGTGA. CDR3 protein: CASSLGVTGDYSYTF. The CDR3 DNA reads TGTGCCAGCAGCTTAGGCGTGACGGGTGACTATAGCTACACCTTC.

In its sample, this clonotype was seen once. This chain joins TRBV7-9 and TRBJ2-3, with 10 bases aligning to TRBD2. The CDR3 extends over 17 amino acids. Germline lookup yields CDR1 SEHNR and CDR2 FQNEAQ (reference sequence). Trimming removed 1 base from V and 2 bases from J; junction bases left unmatched: 6. The CDR3 here is CASSLELGLAATDTQYF. The CDR3 DNA is TGTGCCAGCAGCTTAGAACTCGGACTAGCGGCCACAGATACGCAGTATTTT.

This clonotype came up a few times. V is TRBV20-1 and J is TRBJ2-7, with 8 bases that match TRBD2. CDR1 is DFQATT and CDR2 is SNEGSKA in the germline V gene (reference sequence). J gave up 5 bases and V 7 bases, and 13 bases lay outside the gene matches. CDR3 length: 14 amino acids. CDR3 DNA: TGCAGTGTTAACGCCCGACTAGCGACAGACGAGCAGTACTTC. Its translation: CSVNARLATDEQYF.

The rearrangement uses TRBV21-1 and TRBJ2-4; no check of the table's D call, TRBD1, against the DNA was made. TRBV21-1 is designated a pseudogene. CDR3 size: 18 residues. The CDR3 sequence is CASSTGGSAIREKNIQYF. The CDR3, as DNA: TGTGCCAGCAGCACCGGGGGCAGCGCTATACGGGAAAAAAACATTCAGTACTTC.

J is TRBJ2-2 and V is TRBV11-2, with D hard to call. CDR1 is SGHAT and CDR2 is FQNNGV in the germline V gene. Trimming shortened V by 0 bases and J by 7 bases, and 12 bases separated the two germline ends. This CDR3 has 15 amino acids. The CDR3 DNA sequence: TGTGCCAGCAGCTTAGAATTCCCCGTTGTCGGGGAGCTGTTTTTT. It encodes CASSLEFPVVGELFF.

In its sample, this clonotype was seen a few times. The germline gene is not matched at one end of the junction; a read error may be the cause. V and J are TRBV7-2 and TRBJ2-6; 8 bases line up with TRBD1. This CDR3 has 14 amino acids. Looked up from germline, CDR1 is SGHTA and CDR2 is FQGNSA. This chain's CDR3 is CASSVAGTGRILTF. CDR3 in DNA: TGTGCCAGCAGCGTAGCCGGGACAGGCCGAATCCTGACTTTC.

The gene calls are TRBV4-2 and TRBJ2-1; TRBD2 matches 10 bases. The CDR3 covers 15 residues. Germline CDR1 and CDR2: LGHNA and YNFKEQ. V lost 4 bases and J lost 8; bases outside the gene matches: 8. In DNA form, the CDR3 reads TGTGCCAGCAGCCCTCTAGGGACTAGCGTTGATGAGCAGTTCTTC. Its translation: CASSPLGTSVDEQFF.

The chain joins TRBV12-3 or TRBV12-4 to TRBJ2-7; D is undetermined. Judging by the DNA end, TRBJ2-1 fits better; the J call may be wrong. The length of the CDR3 is 11 residues. The DNA for the CDR3 is TGTGCCAGCACTTATAGGTCTGAGCAGTTCTTC. Its protein is CASTYRSEQFF.

J is TRBJ2-5 and V is TRBV12-3 or TRBV12-4; no clear D gene. This CDR3 region has 13 residues. Trimming took off 8 bases at V and 1 base at J, with 11 bases between the two ends. The CDR3 loop reads CASATRSQETQYF. CDR3 in DNA: TGTGCCAGCGCCACGAGGAGCCAAGAGACCCAGTACTTC.

V is TRBV5-1 and J is TRBJ2-4; D unresolved. Germline assignment: CDR1 SGHRS and CDR2 YFSETQ. V was shortened by 0 bases and J by 6 bases, with 7 bases between the two germline ends. This CDR3 region has 13 residues. CDR3 in amino acids: CASSLDRTNIQYF. CDR3 coding DNA: TGCGCCAGCAGCTTGGACAGAACAAACATTCAGTACTTC.

CDR3 nucleotides: TGCGCCAGCAGCTCCGACCTCAACTCCTACGAGCAGTACTTC. It is translated as CASSSDLNSYEQYF. V and J are TRBV5-1 and TRBJ2-7; unclear D gene. Between the trimmed V and J ends, which lost 3 bases and 0 bases, there was a span of 10 bases. The CDR3 covers 14 residues. The germline V gene has CDR1 SGHRS and CDR2 YFSETQ.

The sample holds a few counts of this clonotype. The rearrangement uses TRBV2 and TRBJ2-5; D is unclear. From germline, CDR1 is SNHLY and CDR2 FYNNEI. The CDR3 has 11 amino acids. Trimming cost V 7 bases and J 3 bases, with 6 bases left between them. The CDR3 reads CASMGEETQYF. Here the CDR3 DNA reads TGTGCCAGCATGGGTGAAGAGACCCAGTACTTC.

The J gene is TRBJ2-7, the V gene TRBV7-2; TRBD2 might be the D (5 bases). Between the trimmed V and J ends, which lost 8 bases and 3 bases, there was a span of 17 bases. Germline lookup yields CDR1 SGHTA and CDR2 FQGNSA. CDR3 size: 14 residues. The CDR3 region is CASCPPPGNYEQYF. CDR3 sequence (DNA): TGTGCCAGCTGCCCGCCCCCGGGGAACTACGAGCAGTACTTC.

This clonotype has a count of ten or more. This chain connects TRBV27 to TRBJ2-1, with TRBD2 identical over 13 bases. CDR1 and CDR2 (germline): MNHEY, SMNVEV (reference sequence). CDR3 size: 18 residues. Trimming removed 8 bases from V and 7 bases from J; junction bases left unmatched: 17. The CDR3 here is CASGVIRTSGSFPNEQFF. The CDR3 nucleotides are TGTGCCAGCGGAGTAATTCGGACTAGCGGGAGTTTTCCGAATGAGCAGTTCTTC.

V gene TRBV20-1 combines with J gene TRBJ2-1; 10 nucleotides align to TRBD2. The V and J ends lost 0 bases and 5 bases, in that order; junction bases with no gene match: 4. The germline V gene has CDR1 DFQATT and CDR2 SNEGSKA (reference sequence). CDR3 length equals 15 residues. The CDR3 spells CSARDPLAGDNEQFF. In DNA form, the CDR3 reads TGCAGTGCTAGAGACCCCCTAGCGGGAGACAATGAGCAGTTCTTC.

This clonotype came up a few times. The V call is TRBV11-1, the J call TRBJ2-3, with 8 bases lining up with TRBD2. Germline CDR1 is SGHAT and CDR2 is FQDESV (reference sequence). Germline trimming cut 1 base from V and 2 bases from J; bases unmatched to any gene: 11. The CDR3 spans 18 residues. The CDR3 loop reads CASSLVATSGINTDTQYF. The CDR3 DNA reads TGTGCCAGCAGCTTAGTGGCTACTAGCGGAATAAACACAGATACGCAGTATTTT.

This chain connects TRBV7-2 to TRBJ2-4, with unresolved D. The J call may be mistaken, given a closer DNA end match to TRBJ2-7. There are 13 residues in the CDR3. Germline V gives CDR1 SGHTA, CDR2 FQGNSA. In DNA, the CDR3 is TGTGCCAGCTCAGCTTACTCCGGGTACGAGCAGTACTTC. Its protein product is CASSAYSGYEQYF.

A word on this clonotype: The junction departs from the called germline gene at one end, perhaps through a read error. This chain joins TRBV20-1 and TRBJ2-1; D is unclear. The CDR3 is 14 residues long. CDR1 and CDR2 from the germline V gene are DFQATT and SNEGSKA (reference sequence). CDR3 nucleotide sequence: TGCAGTGCTAACAGCTTTAGCTCCTGCAATGAGCAGTTCTTC. Translated, it gives CSANSFSSCNEQFF.

V and J are TRBV7-2 and TRBJ2-5; no definite D call. Germline V gene data show CDR1 as SGHTA and CDR2 as FQGNSA. The length of the CDR3 is 15 residues. The V gene lost 5 bases and the J gene lost 3 bases, with 16 bases spanning the gap. The CDR3 sequence is CASSPSGEIKETQYF. CDR3 sequence (DNA): TGTGCCAGCAGCCCGAGTGGCGAAATTAAAGAGACCCAGTACTTC. Based on the CDR3 plus reference TRBV7-2 and TRBJ2-5, the full variable domain is GAGVSQSPSNKVTEKGKDVELRCDPISGHTALYWYRQSLGQGLEFLIYFQGNSAPDKSGLPSDRFSAERTGGSVSTLTIQRTQQEDSAVYLCASSPSGEIKETQYFGPGTRLLVL.